The entry that follows covers one TCR beta chain sequence. Molecular barcoding with unique molecular identifiers was used for the TCRbeta library. TCRdb recomputed calls from the PCR reads with MiXCR, one row per CDR3 protein. The sample holds approximately 350,000 distinct CDR3 sequences, approximately 10% seen once. The record originates from a study of T-cell reconstitution after alpha-beta-depleted transplantation in children. The sample here was PBMCs from the stem cell graft donor, taken from the stem cell graft. The sequence derives from a human donor who donated a stem cell graft to a child with acute lymphoblastic leukemia.

The DNA of the CDR3 is TGCAGCGCTCGTGCCGCTGGAGGGAGCTCCTACAATGAGCAGTTCTTC. Protein: CSARAAGGSSYNEQFF. The chain is built from TRBV20-1 and TRBJ2-1; possibly TRBD2 for D (6 bases). Germline V gives CDR1 DFQATT, CDR2 SNEGSKA (reference sequence). The CDR3 extends over 16 amino acids.